This TCR beta chain was recovered during a study of cytomegalovirus exposure and HLA in healthy donors. Study outcomes and limitations: Sequence variants that were highly shared formed a cluster that was likely a sequencing artifact. A reported reduction in N-insertions relative to the 666-donor mean was seen in an Asian-associated ancestry cluster in a later analysis.

A remark on this clone: Its antigen is unknown.

Every donor was a healthy person donating bone marrow. CDR3 length: 13 residues. CDR1 SGHTS and CDR2 YDEGEE come from the germline V gene. V was cut by 4 bases and J by 7 bases, with 12 bases left in between. PCR employed 60 Vbeta and 13 Jbeta primers. Authors' analysis steps: An analysis performed later counted around 80 million unique TCR beta chains (roughly 10 million of them shared). Only in-frame clones appear in the TCRdb table, and some are missing; sequencing was by immunoSEQ multiplex PCR. V, J and clone size derive from that table, while D and trimming were established from the DNA sequence. The table has some 170,000 clones, just over 70% seen once.

V and J are TRBV5-8 and TRBJ1-5, with D unresolved. The sequenced sample consisted of PBMCs. This clonotype was obtained from a human donor in good health. In nucleotides, the CDR3 is TGTGCCAGCAGCCTCCGGGGAAGGCAGCCCCAGCATTTT. It encodes CASSLRGRQPQHF. The entire variable domain, with the rest obtained from reference TRBV5-8 and TRBJ1-5, is as follows: EAGVTQSPTHLIKTRGQQATLRCSPISGHTSVYWYQQALGLGLQFLLWYDEGEERNRGNFPPRFSGRQFPNYSSELNVNALELEDSALYLCASSLRGRQPQHFGDGTRLSIL.